This entry lists 8 T cell receptor beta chains sequenced from one sample in a study of T cells in Graves' hyperthyroidism and ophthalmopathy. The investigators amplified TCR beta CDR3 regions from RNA transcripts. Primed by the HTBI set, a first-round RT-PCR was run on the TCR CDR3. TCRdb itself ran the multiplex PCR reads through MiXCR, one entry per CDR3 protein. The table has around 540,000 distinct CDR3 sequences, about 16% seen once. The material sequenced was blood. All receptors derive from a woman in her 30s with Graves' ophthalmopathy.

This clonotype was seen a few times. The V call is TRBV6-1, the J call TRBJ2-2, with D unresolved. V was cut by 2 bases and J by 4 bases, with 11 bases left in between. CDR3 size: 15 residues. Germline CDR1 reads MNHNS; CDR2 reads SASEGT. The CDR3 protein is CASSENGLITGELFF. The CDR3, as DNA: TGTGCCAGCAGTGAAAACGGTCTTATCACCGGGGAGCTGTTTTTT.

The rearrangement joins TRBV20-1 to TRBJ1-6; the match to TRBD1 covers 7 bases. Losses at the gene ends were 4 bases for V and 6 bases for J; bases not matched to a gene: 6. Germline V CDR1 and CDR2: DFQATT, SNEGSKA (reference sequence). This CDR3 contains 14 residues. Written as DNA, the CDR3 is TGCAGTGCTACGTCGGGACAGATTAATTCACCCCTCCACTTT. It yields the protein CSATSGQINSPLHF.

The chain employs TRBV12-3 or TRBV12-4 and TRBJ2-7, with 7 nucleotides matching TRBD2. The CDR3 is made up of 14 amino acids. V lost 6 bases and J lost 2; bases outside the gene matches: 7. The CDR3 nucleotides read TGTGCCAGCAGAGAGATAGGGACTACCTACGAGCAGTACTTC. It codes for CASREIGTTYEQYF.

This clonotype was counted only a few times. The V and J genes are TRBV4-3 and TRBJ2-1; TRBD2 might be the D (6 bases). This CDR3 has 20 residues. Trimming took off 0 bases at V and 0 bases at J, with 21 bases between the two ends. The germline CDR1 and CDR2 sequences are LGHNA and YSLEER. CDR3 DNA: TGCGCCAGCAGCCAAGATCTGGGGGGAGGCGCCCCGAGCTCCTACAATGAGCAGTTCTTC. This sequence encodes CASSQDLGGGAPSSYNEQFF.

This clonotype appeared a few times. For the CDR3, the DNA is TGCAGTGCTAGAGGGGGACAGGGGGCGCGGTATGGCTACACCTTC. It codes for CSARGGQGARYGYTF. This chain uses TRBV20-1 with TRBJ1-2; 12 nucleotides match TRBD1. The trim removed 1 base at V and 5 bases at J, leaving 5 bases unmatched. Germline V lookup: CDR1 DFQATT, CDR2 SNEGSKA (reference sequence). The CDR3 runs to 15 residues.

This clonotype was detected a few times. The chain uses TRBV12-3 or TRBV12-4 and TRBJ2-7, with D perhaps matching TRBD2 (5 bases). This CDR3 is built from 13 residues. V shed 6 bases and J shed 3 bases, with 12 bases lying between them. The chain's CDR3 is CASRLRRDYEQYF. CDR3 nucleotide sequence: TGTGCCAGCAGATTACGCCGGGACTACGAGCAGTACTTC.

This clonotype was counted a few times. CDR3 residues: CASSSSITNEKLFF. The DNA for the CDR3 is TGTGCCAGCAGTTCCAGCATCACTAATGAAAAACTGTTTTTT. This chain links TRBV2 with TRBJ1-4; D not certain. V shed 5 bases and J shed 2 bases, with 9 bases lying between them. The germline CDR1 and CDR2 sequences are SNHLY and FYNNEI. This CDR3 spans 14 amino acids.

The rearrangement uses TRBV27 and TRBJ2-7, with D possibly matching TRBD2 (5 bases). V was pared by 3 bases and J by 3 bases, with 9 bases between. Germline V CDR1 and CDR2: MNHEY, SMNVEV (reference sequence). The CDR3 is 13 residues long. The CDR3 loop is CASSLNGNYEQYF. The CDR3, as DNA: TGTGCCAGCAGTTTGAACGGGAACTACGAGCAGTACTTC.